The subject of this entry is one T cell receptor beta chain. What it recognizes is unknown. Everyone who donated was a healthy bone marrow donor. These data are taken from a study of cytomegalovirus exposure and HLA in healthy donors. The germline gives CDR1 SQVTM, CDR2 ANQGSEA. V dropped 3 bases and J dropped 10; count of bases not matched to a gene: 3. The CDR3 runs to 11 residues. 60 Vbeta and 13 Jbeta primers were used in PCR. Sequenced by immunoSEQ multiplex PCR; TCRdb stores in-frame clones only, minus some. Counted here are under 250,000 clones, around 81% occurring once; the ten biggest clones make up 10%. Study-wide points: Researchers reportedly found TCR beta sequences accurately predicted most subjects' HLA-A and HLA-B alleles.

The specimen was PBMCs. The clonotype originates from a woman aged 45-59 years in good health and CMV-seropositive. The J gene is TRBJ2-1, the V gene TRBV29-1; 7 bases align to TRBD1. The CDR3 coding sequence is TGCAGCGTTGACAGGGGGTACGAGCAGTTCTTC. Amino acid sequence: CSVDRGYEQFF.